This TCR beta chain was identified during a study of blood T cell repertoires in COVID-19. Overall study: Sites in the United States, Italy and Spain provided acute and convalescent COVID-19 samples.

Libraries were prepared by immunoSEQ multiplex PCR; TCRdb keeps only in-frame clonotypes and omits some of them. The data show more than 150,000 clones, 80% to 90% seen once. CDR3 size: 15 residues. The trim removed 6 bases at V and 5 bases at J, leaving 8 bases unmatched. CDR1 and CDR2 (germline): MNHEY, SVGAGI. This clonotype originated in a woman older than 75 with COVID-19, enrolled during active disease. This chain connects TRBV6-5 to TRBJ2-3, with 10 bases that match TRBD2. The material sequenced was peripheral blood. The CDR3 DNA sequence: TGTGCCAGCAGGGACCTAGCGGGAGTTCTAGATACGCAGTATTTT. Protein sequence: CASRDLAGVLDTQYF.